The 16 T cell receptor beta chains reported below all come from one sample, sequenced in a study of CD8 T cells in Susac syndrome. RNA amounts of roughly 0.5 to 1 ug underwent reverse transcription with random hexamers. Using its own MiXCR run on the immunoSEQ multiplex PCR reads, TCRdb lists one record per CDR3 protein. In the table there are around 220,000 distinct CDR3 sequences, more than 85% of which are singletons. Sequencing used CD8+ T cells from PBMCs. The source of these receptors is a human donor with multiple sclerosis.

The J gene is TRBJ1-1, the V gene TRBV15, with 11 bases matching TRBD1. With V trimmed by 2 bases and J by 7 bases, 6 bases remained unmatched. The germline CDR1 and CDR2 sequences are LNHNV and YYDKDF (reference sequence). This CDR3 has 15 residues. In DNA, the CDR3 is TGTGCCACCAGCAGATGGACAGGGGGCGAGTTTGAAGCTTTCTTT. Amino acids: CATSRWTGGEFEAFF.

A single count supports this clonotype. This CDR3 reads CASDLGLQWGETQYF. In DNA form, the CDR3 reads TGCGCCAGCGACCTGGGCCTTCAGTGGGGAGAGACCCAGTACTTC. The rearrangement uses TRBV5-1 and TRBJ2-5; D remains ambiguous. The germline gives CDR1 SGHRS, CDR2 YFSETQ. This CDR3 is built from 15 residues. The V gene lost 7 bases and the J gene lost 4 bases, with 20 bases spanning the gap. Variable domain in full (rest from reference TRBV5-1 and TRBJ2-5): KAGVTQTPRYLIKTRGQQVTLSCSPISGHRSVSWYQQTPGQGLQFLFEYFSETQRNKGNFPGRFSGRQFSNSRSEMNVSTLELGDSALYLCASDLGLQWGETQYFGPGTRLLVL.

The chain combines TRBV4-1 with TRBJ2-3; 9 bases align to TRBD2. Germline CDR1 reads MGHRA; CDR2 reads YSYEKL. The CDR3 is 15 residues long. J lost 6 bases, V lost 1 base, and 5 bases had no gene match. CDR3 residues: CASSQGGLAVDTQYF. The CDR3 nucleotides read TGCGCCAGCAGCCAAGGGGGACTAGCTGTGGATACGCAGTATTTT.

In its sample, this clonotype was seen once. The V gene is TRBV6-2 or TRBV6-3, the J gene TRBJ2-7, with D uncertain. The germline V and J ends were trimmed by 6 bases and 4 bases, with 7 bases remaining between them. The germline V gene has CDR1 MNHEY and CDR2 SVGEGT. The CDR3 sequence is 11 residues long. CDR3 bases: TGTGCCAGCAGCCGAGATTACGAGCAGTACTTC. Translation: CASSRDYEQYF.

The chain links TRBV4-2 to TRBJ1-2; D is ambiguous. CDR3 length: 12 residues. Trimming pared 2 bases from V and 4 bases from J, leaving 5 bases between. CDR1 LGHNA and CDR2 YNFKEQ come from the germline V gene. The CDR3, as DNA: TGTGCCAGCAGCCAACAGGCCTATGGCTACACCTTC. This gives the protein CASSQQAYGYTF.

The V and J genes are TRBV2 and TRBJ2-7; D is perhaps TRBD1 (5 bases). Germline-derived CDR1 and CDR2 are SNHLY and FYNNEI. The germline V and J ends were trimmed by 6 bases and 2 bases, with 11 bases remaining between them. CDR3 length: 13 residues. The CDR3 bases are TGTGCCAGCAGGGCAGTCAGGGCCTACGAGCAGTACTTC. Protein product: CASRAVRAYEQYF.

The rearrangement joins TRBV11-2 to TRBJ2-3; D call uncertain. V lost 3 bases, J lost 0 bases, and 10 bases lay in between. Per germline, CDR1 SGHAT and CDR2 FQNNGV. The CDR3 is made up of 15 amino acids. This chain's CDR3 is CASSFGRTSTDTQYF. The CDR3 DNA sequence: TGTGCCAGCAGCTTTGGACGAACTAGCACAGATACGCAGTATTTT.

V gene TRBV12-5 combines with J gene TRBJ1-2; 7 bases are a match to TRBD1. Per germline, CDR1 LGHNT and CDR2 FRNRAP. This CDR3 has 15 residues. The trim removed 2 bases at V and 3 bases at J, leaving 6 bases unmatched. CDR3 region: CASGLTDRADYGYTF. The CDR3, as DNA: TGTGCTAGTGGTTTGACCGACAGGGCGGACTATGGCTACACCTTC.

In DNA, the CDR3 is TGTGCCAGCAGTTACCGATCTCTTTATATGCATTTT. Translating it yields CASSYRSLYMHF. V and J are TRBV6-2 or TRBV6-3 and TRBJ1-5; no definite D call. Germline assignment: CDR1 MNHEY and CDR2 SVGEGT. The CDR3 is made up of 12 amino acids. The V end lost 2 bases, the J end lost 15 bases, and 14 bases lay between the germline ends.

The chain couples TRBV30 to TRBJ2-1, with D possibly matching TRBD2 (5 bases). The V end was cut by 6 bases, the J end by 8 bases, with 14 bases between. There are 12 residues in the CDR3. CDR1 and CDR2 from the germline V gene are GTSNPN and SVGIG (reference sequence). The CDR3 spells CACLEAGDEQFF. As DNA, the CDR3 is TGTGCCTGTCTGGAGGCCGGGGATGAGCAGTTCTTC.

CDR3 region: CASSYDRAGGTYGYTF. The CDR3 DNA reads as TGTGCCAGCAGTTACGATAGGGCAGGGGGCACCTATGGCTACACCTTC. The chain has TRBV6-5 and TRBJ1-2; TRBD1 matches 8 bases. Germline CDR1 reads MNHEY; CDR2 reads SVGAGI. Unmatched junction bases numbered 9, after V lost 2 bases and J lost 4 bases. CDR3 size: 16 residues.

This clonotype was observed a few times. V usage is TRBV5-6 and J usage is TRBJ1-3, with D possibly TRBD1 on 6 matching bases. Trimming took off 2 bases at V and 2 bases at J, with 8 bases between the two ends. The CDR3 runs to 14 residues. Germline CDR1 and CDR2: SGHDT and YYEEEE. The DNA of the CDR3 is TGTGCCAGCAGCTTCGGGACAACTGGAAACACCATATATTTT. Protein sequence: CASSFGTTGNTIYF.

This clonotype was detected once. This chain uses TRBV4-3 with TRBJ2-5; 7 bases match TRBD2. Germline-derived CDR1 and CDR2 are LGHNA and YSLEER. Trimming at V came to 1 base and at J to 4 bases, leaving 3 bases not matched to a gene. The CDR3 is 14 amino acids. CDR3 in DNA: TGCGCCAGCAGCCAAGTCAGGGAGGGAGAGACCCAGTACTTC. This codes for CASSQVREGETQYF.

The gene calls are TRBV13 and TRBJ2-3; 7 nucleotides agree with TRBD1. The ends lost 2 bases at V and 2 bases at J; junction bases unmatched: 4. The CDR3 extends over 15 amino acids. The germline CDR1 and CDR2 sequences are PRHDT and FYEKMQ (reference sequence). For the CDR3, the DNA is TGTGCCAGCAGCTTACAACAGGGGACCACAGATACGCAGTATTTT. Translation: CASSLQQGTTDTQYF.

CDR3 sequence: CASSLLAGNTDTQYF. CDR3 DNA: TGTGCCAGCAGCCTGCTAGCGGGGAACACAGATACGCAGTATTTT. The J gene is TRBJ2-3, the V gene TRBV13, with TRBD2 matching 9 bases. The CDR3 has 15 residues. Trimming at V came to 5 bases and at J to 2 bases, leaving 5 bases not matched to a gene. Per the germline V gene, CDR1 is PRHDT and CDR2 is FYEKMQ (reference sequence).

This clonotype was counted a single time. The CDR3, as DNA: TGTGCCAGCAGCTTGGGGACTAGCTTAAGCGAGCAGTACTTC. It translates to CASSLGTSLSEQYF. The chain is built from TRBV5-4 and TRBJ2-7; 8 nucleotides line up with TRBD2. From germline, CDR1 is SGHNT and CDR2 YYREEE (reference sequence). V was pared by 0 bases and J by 6 bases, with 5 bases of the junction left unmatched. The CDR3 has 14 residues.